Following are 26 T cell receptor beta chains from one sample sequenced in a study of human T cells and chemical hapten exposure. Time point specified: patch test 3, about 24 weeks after DPC sensitization. This sample's treatment: therapeutic diphenylcyclopropenone sensitization with weekly scalp DPC. Each CDR3 protein gets one entry after TCRdb re-called the RACE reads with MiXCR. The sample has about 110,000 distinct CDR3 sequences, less than 40% seen once. The sequenced sample was whole blood, obtained in connection with sensitization to the hapten diphenylcyclopropenone (DPC). These receptors were obtained from a man in his forties with alopecia areata. Some clones in this sample may be carry-over from other donors' samples.

The genes are TRBV24-1 and TRBJ1-5; 8 bases fit TRBD1. The trim removed 6 bases at V and 3 bases at J, leaving 9 bases unmatched. CDR1 and CDR2 from the germline V gene are KGHDR and SFDVKD. CDR3 length: 16 amino acids. In DNA form, the CDR3 reads TGTGCCACCAGTTCGGGTGACAGGGGCTACAATCAGCCCCAGCATTTT. Its protein is CATSSGDRGYNQPQHF.

J is TRBJ2-7 and V is TRBV5-4, with D possibly being TRBD2 (5 bases). V lost 2 bases, J lost 0 bases, and 9 bases lay in between. CDR3 size: 14 residues. Germline V gene lookup returns CDR1 SGHNT and CDR2 YYREEE (reference sequence). The CDR3 DNA is TGTGCCAGCAGCTTCTGGACTCGCTCCTACGAGCAGTACGTC. Translating gives CASSFWTRSYEQYV.

The table lists this clonotype with a few counts. This chain connects TRBV28 to TRBJ2-2; 8 bases match TRBD1. The V gene's germline CDR1 is MDHEN and CDR2 SYDVKM. Unmatched junction bases numbered 9, after V lost 5 bases and J lost 7 bases. The CDR3 is made up of 15 amino acids. CDR3 sequence reads: CASSPDREQGGELFF. CDR3 nucleotide sequence: TGTGCCAGCAGTCCGGACAGGGAACAAGGCGGGGAGCTGTTTTTT.

J is TRBJ2-1 and V is TRBV7-3; 7 bases line up with TRBD2. With 4 bases clipped from V and 8 bases from J, the junction kept 8 bases outside the gene matches. The CDR3 length is 14 residues. Germline V gene lookup returns CDR1 SGHTA and CDR2 FQGTGA. Written as DNA, the CDR3 is TGTGCCAGCAGCTCTCGACTAGCAACCGATGAGCAGTTCTTC. Its translation: CASSSRLATDEQFF.

The sample holds a few counts of this clonotype. The V gene is TRBV29-1, the J gene TRBJ2-1; 10 nucleotides align to TRBD2. CDR3 length equals 14 residues. The germline V gene encodes CDR1 SQVTM and CDR2 ANQGSEA. CDR3 amino acids: CASGVASGSNEQFF. As DNA, the CDR3 is TGCGCGTCTGGGGTGGCTAGCGGGAGTAATGAGCAGTTCTTC.

V is TRBV6-1 and J is TRBJ1-4; 8 nucleotides align to TRBD1. V dropped 6 bases and J dropped 8; count of bases not matched to a gene: 11. Per the germline V gene, CDR1 is MNHNS and CDR2 is SASEGT. The CDR3 consists of 15 residues. For the CDR3, the DNA is TGTGCCAGCAGAACAACAGGGGGATCAGAAGAAAAACTGTTTTTT. Protein: CASRTTGGSEEKLFF.

This clonotype was counted between two and nine times. V usage is TRBV29-1 and J usage is TRBJ2-2; TRBD2 matches at 12 bases. The CDR3 length is 17 residues. Germline V gene lookup returns CDR1 SQVTM and CDR2 ANQGSEA. With V trimmed by 5 bases and J by 1 base, 8 bases remained unmatched. The CDR3 bases are TGCAGCGTTAAGCCTAGCGGGAGGGTCTTGAACACCGGGGAGCTGTTTTTT. It encodes CSVKPSGRVLNTGELFF.

The chain recombines TRBV5-1 with TRBJ2-2, with a weak D call TRBD2 (6 bases). V shed 0 bases and J shed 4 bases, with 13 bases lying between them. The CDR3 covers 16 residues. CDR1 and CDR2 (germline): SGHRS, YFSETQ. The CDR3 reads CASSLVPGAPTGELFF. The DNA for the CDR3 is TGCGCCAGCAGCTTGGTACCGGGAGCCCCCACCGGGGAGCTGTTTTTT.

The V and J genes are TRBV29-1 and TRBJ2-5; tentative D call: TRBD1 (6 bases). Trimming shortened V by 2 bases and J by 7 bases, and 14 bases separated the two germline ends. The CDR3 runs 13 residues. Germline values: CDR1 SQVTM, CDR2 ANQGSEA. Here the CDR3 reads CSVEQGRFGTQYF. The CDR3 nucleotides read TGCAGCGTTGAACAGGGGAGATTCGGGACCCAGTACTTC.

This clonotype was picked up one time. The rearrangement joins TRBV10-3 to TRBJ2-3, with D unclear. V lost 2 bases and J 1 base, leaving 10 bases between the germline ends. This CDR3 comprises 15 residues. Germline loops: CDR1 ENHRY, CDR2 SYGVKD. The CDR3 region is CAISEVSIGTDTQYF. As DNA, the CDR3 is TGTGCCATCAGTGAGGTGTCTATCGGCACAGATACGCAGTATTTT.

This sequence joins TRBV5-1 and TRBJ2-5; tentatively, D is TRBD1 (5 bases). The CDR3 is made up of 15 amino acids. The germline CDR1 and CDR2 sequences are SGHRS and YFSETQ. The V and J ends lost 8 bases and 0 bases respectively, with 17 bases between them. This CDR3 reads CASSIQAADQETQYF. The CDR3 DNA follows: TGCGCCAGTTCGATACAGGCGGCGGACCAAGAGACCCAGTACTTC.

This clonotype has only one observation. The chain employs TRBV20-1 and TRBJ1-4, with a possible D match to TRBD1 (6 bases). The V end lost 2 bases, the J end lost 2 bases, and 9 bases lay between the germline ends. CDR3 length: 14 amino acids. Germline V gives CDR1 DFQATT, CDR2 SNEGSKA (reference sequence). As DNA, the CDR3 is TGCAGTGCTAGATGGGGGGGCACTAATGAAAAACTGTTTTTT. Translation: CSARWGGTNEKLFF.

In this sample, this clonotype turned up a few times. The chain carries TRBV6-6 and TRBJ2-1; tentative D call: TRBD2 (5 bases). Germline values: CDR1 MNHNY, CDR2 SVGAGI (reference sequence). Trimming left V 4 bases short and J 7 bases short, with 14 bases between. The CDR3 consists of 14 residues. Here the CDR3 DNA reads TGTGCCAGCAGTTTCTCATTATCGGGGAATGAGCAGTTCTTC. Amino acids: CASSFSLSGNEQFF.

The V call is TRBV12-3 or TRBV12-4, the J call TRBJ1-3; 7 nucleotides line up with TRBD1. Losses at the gene ends were 5 bases for V and 0 bases for J; bases not matched to a gene: 7. The CDR3 extends over 16 amino acids. The CDR3 nucleotides read TGTGCCAGCAGTGTGGGACAGTCGAACTCTGGAAACACCATATATTTT. Translating it yields CASSVGQSNSGNTIYF.

This clonotype was detected only once. The chain carries TRBV18 and TRBJ1-4; TRBD1 might be the D (6 bases). The CDR3 is made up of 15 amino acids. Germline CDR1 and CDR2: KGHSH and LQKENI. V shed 6 bases and J shed 2 bases, with 13 bases lying between them. The DNA for the CDR3 is TGTGCCAGCTCCCTAAAAGGACAGACTAATGAAAAACTGTTTTTT. Residues: CASSLKGQTNEKLFF.

The chain joins TRBV10-3 to TRBJ1-6, with D possibly TRBD1 on 6 matching bases. Germline loops: CDR1 ENHRY, CDR2 SYGVKD. V was shortened by 3 bases and J by 9 bases, with 21 bases between the two germline ends. This CDR3 has 17 amino acids. The CDR3 DNA is TGTGCCATCAGTGAAACCCTGCATACGGGGGCGGGTTCACCCCTCCACTTT. It yields the protein CAISETLHTGAGSPLHF.

This clonotype occurred a few times. The chain carries TRBV5-5 and TRBJ2-3; D remains unclear. The CDR3 runs to 15 residues. Germline CDR1 and CDR2: SGHKS and YYEKEE (reference sequence). V was cut by 1 base and J by 2 bases, with 11 bases left in between. The CDR3 DNA reads as TGTGCCAGCAGCTTGTTGGACGGATACACAGATACGCAGTATTTT. This translates into CASSLLDGYTDTQYF.

The rearrangement links TRBV5-4 to TRBJ1-2, with a tentative D call TRBD1 (5 bases). Germline CDR1 SGHNT, CDR2 YYREEE (reference sequence). The V gene lost 3 bases and the J gene lost 2 bases, with 14 bases spanning the gap. The CDR3 length is 15 residues. The CDR3 region has the DNA TGTGCCAGCAGCTCACCGATGGGGGTAAACTATGGCTACACCTTC. It translates to CASSSPMGVNYGYTF.

This chain links TRBV9 with TRBJ2-2; TRBD2 matches 10 bases. This CDR3 is 16 amino acids long. CDR1 and CDR2 from the germline V gene are SGDLS and YYNGEE. V lost 3 bases, J lost 0 bases, and 2 bases stayed unmatched. CDR3 amino acids: CASSGTSGANTGELFF. CDR3 DNA sequence: TGTGCCAGCAGCGGAACTAGCGGGGCGAACACCGGGGAGCTGTTTTTT. The complete variable domain, with remaining parts taken from reference TRBV9 and TRBJ2-2, reads DSGVTQTPKHLITATGQRVTLRCSPRSGDLSVYWYQQSLDQGLQFLIQYYNGEERAKGNILERFSAQQFPDLHSELNLSSLELGDSALYFCASSGTSGANTGELFFGEGSRLTVL.

The CDR3 protein is CASGPPTSGSDTQYF. The DNA of the CDR3 is TGTGCTAGTGGTCCTCCGACTAGCGGGAGCGATACGCAGTATTTT. V is TRBV12-5 and J is TRBJ2-3, with 12 bases matching TRBD2. CDR1 LGHNT and CDR2 FRNRAP come from the germline V gene. Losses at the gene ends were 5 bases for V and 6 bases for J; bases not matched to a gene: 6. The CDR3 length is 15 residues.

This clonotype was detected only a few times. The CDR3 loop is CASSLGQGGDQPQHF. In DNA, the CDR3 is TGTGCCAGCAGCCTAGGACAGGGGGGGGATCAGCCCCAGCATTTT. The J gene is TRBJ1-5, the V gene TRBV7-2; 10 bases fit TRBD1. Germline assignment: CDR1 SGHTA and CDR2 FQGNSA. Trimming removed 5 bases from V and 5 bases from J; junction bases left unmatched: 6. The CDR3 extends over 15 amino acids.

The gene calls are TRBV7-2 and TRBJ1-1; D is unresolved. Between the trimmed V and J ends, which lost 0 bases and 1 base, there was a span of 6 bases. The CDR3 has 14 amino acids. CDR1 and CDR2 (germline): SGHTA, FQGNSA. The CDR3 spells CASSLASGNTEAFF. Written as DNA, the CDR3 is TGTGCCAGCAGCTTAGCGAGCGGGAACACTGAAGCTTTCTTT.

The V call is TRBV6-5, the J call TRBJ2-7; TRBD2 matches at 10 bases. This CDR3 is built from 15 residues. V lost 6 bases and J lost 4; bases outside the gene matches: 9. Germline V CDR1 and CDR2: MNHEY, SVGAGI. CDR3 sequence: CASSPIAGGRYEQYF. DNA of the CDR3: TGTGCCAGCAGCCCAATAGCGGGAGGACGATACGAGCAGTACTTC.

The V and J genes are TRBV6-1 and TRBJ1-5; TRBD1 matches at 7 bases. V trimming: 10 bases; J trimming: 5 bases; junction bases outside the gene matches: 17. Looked up from germline, CDR1 is MNHNS and CDR2 is SASEGT. This CDR3 has 16 residues. CDR3 DNA sequence: TGTGCCACCCAAAGAAACAGGGGTTGGAGCGATCAGCCCCAGCATTTT. It yields the protein CATQRNRGWSDQPQHF.

This clonotype has a handful of counts. The V call is TRBV10-3, the J call TRBJ1-2; D call uncertain. The CDR3 spans 10 residues. Looked up from germline, CDR1 is ENHRY and CDR2 is SYGVKD. Trimming stripped 6 bases from V and 6 bases from J, with 5 bases between. The CDR3: CAIRGNGYTF. For the CDR3, the DNA is TGTGCCATCAGAGGGAATGGCTACACCTTC.

This clonotype was seen a few times. A read error may produce the germline difference seen at one junction end. The chain couples TRBV29-1 to TRBJ2-5; D is perhaps TRBD1 (5 bases). The germline V gene encodes CDR1 SQVTM and CDR2 ANQGSEA. This CDR3 has 11 residues. Written as DNA, the CDR3 is TGCAGCGTTGGGAAGGGGCAGGAAGAAAACTTC. This encodes CSVGKGQEENF.